One and the same sample provided the 20 T cell receptor beta chains below, sequenced in a study of Ad26.COV2.S vaccination and SARS-CoV-2 variants. The assay was immunoSEQ multiplex PCR, and TCRdb's table has in-frame clones only and misses some. The sample yields 400,000 or so clones, 75% to 90% seen once. Treatment meaning: 15 to 20 received Ad26.COV2.S at low or high dose, single or two shots; 5 received placebo; per-sample allocation not given. Collection of the samples took place on day 63 after the first injection of vaccine or placebo. The sample here was peripheral blood, taken in a trial of Ad26.COV2.S vaccine versus placebo. These receptors were taken from a person aged 18 to 65 who received the Ad26.COV2.S COVID-19 vaccine or a placebo.

The chain has TRBV24-1 and TRBJ2-3; no reliable D call. This CDR3 is built from 11 residues. Trimming took off 2 bases at V and 8 bases at J, with 4 bases between the two ends. Germline lookup yields CDR1 KGHDR and CDR2 SFDVKD. CDR3 loop: CATSDSGTQYF. The CDR3 nucleotides read TGTGCCACCAGTGATTCTGGTACGCAGTATTTT.

The chain employs TRBV6-6 and TRBJ2-3; no reliable D call. Germline V lookup: CDR1 MNHNY, CDR2 SVGAGI (reference sequence). The CDR3 loop spans 17 amino acids. V lost 6 bases to trimming and J lost 2 bases, with 21 bases between them. For the CDR3, the DNA is TGTGCCAGCAGGCGATTCTACGAGCTAGGGCTCACAGATACGCAGTATTTT. Amino acids: CASRRFYELGLTDTQYF.

This chain joins TRBV13 and TRBJ1-1; possible D gene TRBD1, 5 bases. Trimming stripped 1 base from V and 0 bases from J, with 9 bases between. CDR1 is PRHDT and CDR2 is FYEKMQ in the germline V gene (reference sequence). The CDR3 runs 15 residues. CDR3 amino acids: CASSLVDRLNTEAFF. In DNA, the CDR3 is TGTGCCAGCAGCTTAGTTGACAGACTGAACACTGAAGCTTTCTTT. Filled out from reference TRBV13 and TRBJ1-1, the complete variable domain reads AAGVIQSPRHLIKEKRETATLKCYPIPRHDTVYWYQQGPGQDPQFLISFYEKMQSDKGSIPDRFSAQQFSDYHSELNMSSLELGDSALYFCASSLVDRLNTEAFFGQGTRLTVV.

A remark on this clone: Other DNA variants within this sample encode the same CDR3. The gene calls are TRBV12-3 or TRBV12-4 and TRBJ1-2, with D unclear. The CDR3 runs to 11 residues. V lost 4 bases, J lost 4 bases, and 4 bases lay in between. The CDR3 nucleotides are TGTGCCAGCAGTTCGGGCTATGGCTACACCTTC. It codes for CASSSGYGYTF.

The chain joins TRBV12-3 or TRBV12-4 to TRBJ2-5; D gene unclear. The V and J ends lost 7 bases and 7 bases respectively, with 10 bases between them. CDR3 length equals 11 residues. The CDR3 DNA sequence: TGTGCCAGCACAGCCTCGGGGACCCAGTACTTC. Protein: CASTASGTQYF.

The V gene is TRBV6-1, the J gene TRBJ2-3; 9 nucleotides align to TRBD1. V was pared by 2 bases and J by 6 bases, with 3 bases of the junction left unmatched. This CDR3 comprises 14 residues. CDR1 is MNHNS, CDR2 SASEGT, per germline. The CDR3 loop is CASSETGGADTQYF. In nucleotides, the CDR3 is TGTGCCAGCAGTGAAACAGGGGGCGCCGATACGCAGTATTTT.

The CDR3 reads CASSLAGLLGTEAFF. The DNA of the CDR3 is TGCGCCAGCAGCTTGGCCGGCCTTCTGGGGACTGAAGCTTTCTTT. The chain couples TRBV5-1 to TRBJ1-1; D call uncertain. This CDR3 comprises 15 residues. Trimming took off 0 bases at V and 5 bases at J, with 14 bases between the two ends. Germline assignment: CDR1 SGHRS and CDR2 YFSETQ.

The gene calls are TRBV19 and TRBJ1-5; possibly TRBD1 for D (6 bases). The CDR3 loop spans 15 amino acids. The ends were cut back, 2 bases at V and 6 bases at J, with 14 bases in the middle. In germline, CDR1 is LNHDA, CDR2 SQIVND (reference sequence). In nucleotides, the CDR3 is TGTGCCAGTAGTATACTTCCAGGGGTCGGTCAGCCCCAGCATTTT. Its protein is CASSILPGVGQPQHF. Full variable domain (missing parts from reference TRBV19 and TRBJ1-5): DGGITQSPKYLFRKEGQNVTLSCEQNLNHDAMYWYRQDPGQGLRLIYYSQIVNDFQKGDIAEGYSVSREKKESFPLTVTSAQKNPTAFYLCASSILPGVGQPQHFGDGTRLSIL.

CDR3 protein: CASSTGGWGYTF. The CDR3 coding sequence is TGTGCCAGCAGCACAGGGGGCTGGGGCTACACCTTC. The chain joins TRBV12-3 or TRBV12-4 to TRBJ1-2; TRBD1 aligns across 9 bases. This CDR3 contains 12 residues. The trim removed 6 bases at V and 8 bases at J, leaving 4 bases unmatched.

J is TRBJ1-2 and V is TRBV12-3 or TRBV12-4; D not certain. The CDR3 runs to 12 residues. V lost 5 bases and J lost 8, with 12 bases in between. In nucleotides, the CDR3 is TGTGCCAGCAGTACTCACGGTTGGGGCTACACCTTC. Amino acids: CASSTHGWGYTF.

The gene calls are TRBV19 and TRBJ1-5; no clear D gene. V was pared by 1 base and J by 3 bases, with 10 bases between. Germline values: CDR1 LNHDA, CDR2 SQIVND (reference sequence). The CDR3 spans 15 residues. The CDR3: CASSIGSRFNQPQHF. For the CDR3, the DNA is TGTGCCAGTAGTATAGGTAGCAGGTTCAATCAGCCCCAGCATTTT.

This chain connects TRBV5-8 to TRBJ1-1; D is possibly TRBD1 (6 bases). Germline values: CDR1 SGHTS, CDR2 YDEGEE. The CDR3 spans 12 residues. V dropped 4 bases and J dropped 6 bases, with 10 bases sitting between them. This chain's CDR3 is CASSPRGAEAFF. CDR3 coding DNA: TGTGCCAGCAGCCCCAGGGGTGCTGAAGCTTTCTTT.

The V and J genes are TRBV30 and TRBJ2-5; no firm D call. Germline lookup yields CDR1 GTSNPN and CDR2 SVGIG (reference sequence). V gave up 0 bases and J gave up 4 bases, with 9 bases separating them. CDR3 length equals 13 residues. This chain's CDR3 is CAWSVTWGETQYF. The DNA of the CDR3 is TGTGCCTGGAGTGTGACCTGGGGAGAGACCCAGTACTTC.

The chain has TRBV4-1 and TRBJ1-5; a weak D match, TRBD1 (5 bases). This CDR3 has 14 residues. The germline V gene has CDR1 MGHRA and CDR2 YSYEKL. V lost 4 bases and J lost 3, with 10 bases in between. CDR3 sequence (DNA): TGCGCCAGCAGCCTCCCAGGGTTCAATCAGCCCCAGCATTTT. It encodes CASSLPGFNQPQHF.

This clone was seen once. J is TRBJ2-5 and V is TRBV20-1, with D uncertain. The germline V and J ends were trimmed by 5 bases and 3 bases, with 7 bases remaining between them. This CDR3 region has 11 residues. Germline V lookup: CDR1 DFQATT, CDR2 SNEGSKA (reference sequence). As DNA, the CDR3 is TGCAGTGCTGTTAAAGAAGAGACCCAGTACTTC. This gives the protein CSAVKEETQYF.

V gene TRBV19 combines with J gene TRBJ2-5; 10 bases are shared with TRBD1. Germline V gives CDR1 LNHDA, CDR2 SQIVND (reference sequence). CDR3 size: 14 residues. The J segment lost 5 bases and the V segment lost 7 bases, leaving 7 bases of the junction unmatched. The CDR3 sequence: CASKTGGASETQYF. CDR3 in DNA: TGTGCCAGTAAGACAGGGGGCGCGTCCGAGACCCAGTACTTC.

This rearrangement joins TRBV27 to TRBJ2-1, with D perhaps assigned TRBD1 or TRBD2 (6 bases each). The V end was cut by 3 bases, the J end by 10 bases, with 19 bases between. The CDR3 sequence is 15 residues long. Germline V gene lookup returns CDR1 MNHEY and CDR2 SMNVEV (reference sequence). CDR3 nucleotides: TGTGCCAGCAGTTTCCCCCTAAGGGGGGTATACGAGCAGTTCTTC. This codes for CASSFPLRGVYEQFF.

V and J are TRBV15 and TRBJ1-2; 7 positions match TRBD1. The junction had 16 bases not matched to a gene; V was cut back by 2 bases and J by 7 bases. The CDR3 spans 17 residues. Germline assignment: CDR1 LNHNV and CDR2 YYDKDF (reference sequence). CDR3 in DNA: TGTGCCACCAGCAGATCCCGCCGCGGGACAGAGAAAGTTGGCTACACCTTC. It translates to CATSRSRRGTEKVGYTF.

As to this clone: This sample also contains other DNA sequences that code for the same CDR3. The rearrangement uses TRBV14 and TRBJ1-2, with D uncertain. The CDR3 consists of 14 residues. V lost 1 base and J lost 2, with 8 bases in between. Germline-derived CDR1 and CDR2 are SGHDN and FVKESK. The CDR3 loop is CASSQGRHNYGYTF. CDR3 coding DNA: TGTGCCAGCAGCCAAGGAAGACACAACTATGGCTACACCTTC.

This clone was recorded a few times. This same CDR3 is encoded by further DNA sequences in the sample. V usage is TRBV5-1 and J usage is TRBJ2-7, with 9 bases lining up with TRBD1. The CDR3 runs to 14 residues. Looked up from germline, CDR1 is SGHRS and CDR2 is YFSETQ. With 0 bases clipped from V and 6 bases from J, the junction kept 4 bases outside the gene matches. The CDR3 reads CASSLGTGVGEQYF. The DNA for the CDR3 is TGCGCCAGCAGCTTGGGGACAGGGGTAGGCGAGCAGTACTTC. Using reference TRBV5-1 and TRBJ2-7 for the parts outside the CDR3, the full variable domain is KAGVTQTPRYLIKTRGQQVTLSCSPISGHRSVSWYQQTPGQGLQFLFEYFSETQRNKGNFPGRFSGRQFSNSRSEMNVSTLELGDSALYLCASSLGTGVGEQYFGPGTRLTVT.